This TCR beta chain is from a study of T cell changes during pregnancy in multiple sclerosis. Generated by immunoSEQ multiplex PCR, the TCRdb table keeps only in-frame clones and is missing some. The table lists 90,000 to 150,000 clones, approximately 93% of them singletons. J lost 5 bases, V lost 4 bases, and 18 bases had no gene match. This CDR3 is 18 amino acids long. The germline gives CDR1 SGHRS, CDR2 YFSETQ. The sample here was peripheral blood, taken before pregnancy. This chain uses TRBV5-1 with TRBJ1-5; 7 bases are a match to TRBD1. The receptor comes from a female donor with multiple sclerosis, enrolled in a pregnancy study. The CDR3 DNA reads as TGCGCCAGCAGCCCCTCCCCTTCGGACAGGAGGCTCCATCAGCCCCAGCATTTT. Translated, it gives CASSPSPSDRRLHQPQHF.